What follows are 2 T cell receptor beta chains derived from one specimen sequenced in a study of blood T cell repertoires in COVID-19. Libraries were prepared by immunoSEQ multiplex PCR; TCRdb keeps only in-frame clonotypes and omits some of them. In the table there are approximately 120,000 clones, roughly four fifths of which are singletons. The sample was PBMCs or T cells enriched from blood (not recorded which). Receptor source: a young man who had recovered from COVID-19.

The chain uses TRBV5-1 and TRBJ2-3; 9 bases align to TRBD1. The CDR3 covers 15 residues. Trimming at V came to 3 bases and at J to 3 bases, leaving 5 bases not matched to a gene. Looked up from germline, CDR1 is SGHRS and CDR2 is YFSETQ. CDR3 protein: CASSYGTGRTDTQYF. The DNA of the CDR3 is TGCGCCAGCAGCTACGGGACAGGGAGGACAGATACGCAGTATTTT.

The J gene is TRBJ2-1, the V gene TRBV29-1, with TRBD2 identical over 9 bases. Trimming took 6 bases from V and 4 from J; bases not matched to a gene: 13. Germline assignment: CDR1 SQVTM and CDR2 ANQGSEA. This CDR3 region has 16 residues. In nucleotides, the CDR3 is TGCAGCGTCCCGGCCGGGTCTAGCGGGACTTACAATGAGCAGTTCTTC. Protein product: CSVPAGSSGTYNEQFF.